The rows below give T cell receptor beta chains drawn from one sample of a study of T-cell reconstitution after alpha-beta-depleted transplantation in children. A single record per CDR3 protein comes from TCRdb applying MiXCR to the PCR reads. The table includes 150,000 to 250,000 distinct CDR3 sequences, approximately 6.8% detected once. Sequencing was performed on PBMCs, taken before TCRalphabeta/CD19-depleted stem cell transplant. These receptor sequences come from a girl under two years old with combined immunodeficiency, due to receive a stem cell transplant. CDR3s include the opening cysteine and the closing phenylalanine or tryptophan. Each record gives: J gene, V gene, D gene, clone size, CDR3 protein, CDR3 DNA. A D gene is named only where the DNA matches it firmly. Clone size is not always given. Where it is, it says once, few, many or a class for expanded clones.

TRBJ2-5 | TRBV15 | TRBD2 | many | CATSRDDRGGQETQYF | TGTGCCACCAGCAGAGATGATCGGGGGGGGCAAGAGACCCAGTACTTC
TRBJ2-3 | TRBV7-2 | TRBD1 | many | CAGRGTDTGADTQYF | TGTGCCGGCCGAGGGACAGATACAGGCGCAGATACGCAGTATTTT
TRBJ2-3 | TRBV7-9 | TRBD2 | few | CASSLGSGDQYF | TGTGCCAGCAGCTTAGGTAGCGGGGACCAGTATTTT
TRBJ2-2 | TRBV6-1 | TRBD2 | many | CASSRGLAGGLTGELFF | TGTGCCAGCAGCCGAGGACTAGCGGGAGGTTTGACCGGGGAGCTGTTTTTT
TRBJ2-3 | TRBV4-3 | . | . | CASSQAWDSTDTQYF | TGCGCCAGCAGCCAAGCTTGGGACAGCACAGATACGCAGTATTTT
TRBJ2-1 | TRBV7-9 | . | many | CASSSIHRVPDEQFF | TGTGCCAGCAGCTCAATTCACAGGGTTCCCGATGAGCAGTTCTTC
TRBJ1-2 | TRBV9 | TRBD1 | . | CASSVTQGGPYGYTF | TGTGCCAGCAGCGTCACTCAGGGGGGGCCTTATGGCTACACCTTC
TRBJ2-3 | TRBV11-2 | TRBD2 | many | CASSLGLAGVPSTDTQYF | TGTGCCAGCAGCCTTGGACTAGCGGGAGTTCCTAGCACAGATACGCAGTATTTT
TRBJ2-3 | TRBV24-1 | TRBD2 | many | CATSDPSGLAGYTDTQYF | TGTGCCACCAGTGATCCTTCGGGACTAGCGGGGTACACAGATACGCAGTATTTT
TRBJ1-1 | TRBV6-6 | . | few | CASRKTAEAFF | TGTGCCAGCAGAAAGACAGCTGAAGCTTTCTTT
TRBJ1-2 | TRBV12-3/TRBV12-4 | . | many | CASSDPENYGYTF | TGTGCCAGCAGTGACCCAGAGAACTATGGCTACACCTTC
TRBJ1-1 | TRBV7-9 | . | many | CASSSTGLGTEAFF | TGTGCCAGCAGCTCAACAGGGCTAGGCACTGAAGCTTTCTTT
TRBJ1-2 | TRBV3-1 | . | many | CASREPGTNYGYTF | TGTGCCAGCAGAGAGCCGGGGACTAACTATGGCTACACCTTC
TRBJ1-1 | TRBV29-1 | TRBD1 | many | CSVGPGTGQRMNTEAFF | TGCAGCGTTGGCCCCGGGACAGGACAGAGGATGAACACTGAAGCTTTCTTT
TRBJ2-5 | TRBV25-1 | . | many | CASSVWETQYF | TGTGCCAGCAGTGTTTGGGAGACCCAGTACTTC
TRBJ2-1 | TRBV5-5 | TRBD1 | many | CASSLALTGGQFF | TGTGCCAGCAGCTTGGCGTTGACAGGGGGGCAGTTCTTC
TRBJ2-1 | TRBV10-3 | TRBD2 | many | CAISESLLPAGELGDEQFF | TGTGCCATCAGTGAGTCGTTGCTCCCAGCGGGGGAACTGGGGGATGAGCAGTTCTTC
TRBJ1-5 | TRBV27 | . | many | CASSSREYSNQPQHF | TGTGCCAGCAGCAGCAGAGAGTATAGCAATCAGCCCCAGCATTTT